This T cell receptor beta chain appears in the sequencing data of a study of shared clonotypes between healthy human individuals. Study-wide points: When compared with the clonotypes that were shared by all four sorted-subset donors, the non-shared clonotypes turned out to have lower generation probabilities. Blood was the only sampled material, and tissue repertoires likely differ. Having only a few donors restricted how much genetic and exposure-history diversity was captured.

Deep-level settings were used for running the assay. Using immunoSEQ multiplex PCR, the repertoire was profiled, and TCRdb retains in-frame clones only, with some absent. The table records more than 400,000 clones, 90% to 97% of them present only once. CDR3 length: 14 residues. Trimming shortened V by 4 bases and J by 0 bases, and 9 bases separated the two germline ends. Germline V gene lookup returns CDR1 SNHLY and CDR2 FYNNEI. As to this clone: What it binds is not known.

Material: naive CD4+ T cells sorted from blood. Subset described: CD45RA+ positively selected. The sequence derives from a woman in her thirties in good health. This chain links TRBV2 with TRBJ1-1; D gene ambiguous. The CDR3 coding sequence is TGTGCCAGCAGTGGTATAACAGTGAACACTGAAGCTTTCTTT. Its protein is CASSGITVNTEAFF.